This TCR beta chain was recorded in a study of CD4 T cells in relation to SARS-CoV-2 and coronaviruses (dated by TCRdb to 2020 to 2023). Background for the entire study: In the ViraFEST assay, PBMCs were cultured with antigen for 10 days, after which TCR beta CDR3s were sequenced to identify antigen-specific clonal expansions. Across all 12 patients in the convalescent cohort, the median age was roughly 38 years, with a range of about 20 to 80 years. Among the approximately 12 convalescent patients, 8 males and 4 females were included, and two of the subjects were Hispanic. Patient-derived lymphoblastoid cell lines were used to map the HLA restriction of shared crossreactive spike epitopes. At the level of individual TCR clonotypes, the study measured memory CD4+ T cell crossreactivity between SARS-CoV-2 spike protein and common cold coronavirus spike proteins. The Adaptive Biotechnologies TCR-sequencing kit was used for samples from three pre-COVID donors and for the naive versus memory experiments, whereas the other data were Illumina-based. For other donors in the study, expansion assays were sequenced with a different, Illumina-based TCR-beta assay. The study at large found these results: Crossreactive clones showed significantly weaker SARS-CoV-2-driven expansion than monoreactive clones, consistent with antigenic imprinting. Naive versus memory sequencing indicated the assay detects memory recall responses rather than primary responses primed during culture. Because the crossreactivity analysis focused on spike protein, crossreactivity against other viral proteins was not assessed. Around three fifths of donors had memory CD4+ clonotypes that crossrecognized SARS-CoV-2 and at least one common cold coronavirus spike. No donor contributed both pre-pandemic and post-infection samples, which limited tracing the source of pre-existing responses. Small numbers of patients and of tested TCRs limited the study.

In the germline V gene, CDR1 corresponds to SGHTA and CDR2 to FQGNSA. From the cysteine through the phenylalanine, the CDR3 covers 15 amino acids. The retained sequence is limited to the CDR3, 45 bases, with the frame set at the first base. V is clipped by 4 bases and J by 8 bases, and the sequence between their germline boundaries is 21 bases long. Naive and memory CD4+ T cells were separated from cryopreserved PBMCs through CD4 enrichment, which was followed by EasySep naive CD4+ T cell enrichment. For 10 days, approximately 10^5 sorted naive or memory CD4+ T cells were cultured together with CEF peptides and T cell-depleted PBMCs at a 1:1 ratio. In general, every peptide culture condition was set up in three replicate wells. Ficoll-Paque PLUS gradient centrifugation was used to isolate PBMCs from leukapheresis product or whole blood. The PBMCs went either fresh into the expansion assay or into cryopreservation at -140 degrees C. The QIAamp Micro DNA Kit was used to extract genomic DNA from the CD4+ T cells.

CEF-cultured naive and memory CD4+ T cell DNA received survey-level immunoSEQ TCR-beta sequencing. The paper's processing steps were these. During preprocessing, nonproductive sequences were discarded, as were any CDR3s that did not begin with C, did not end with F or W, or were shorter than 7 amino acids. The MANAFEST web app was used to call antigen-specific clonotypes on the basis of expansion compared with the reference and with other culture wells. A clone was considered positive if significant expansion relative to the reference culture was observed in 2 of 3 replicate wells at an FDR below 0.05. A further requirement for positive clones was significant expansion compared with all other tandem wells, along with an odds ratio above 5. Cultured and uncultured naive and memory CD4+ repertoires were searched for previously identified spike- and CEF-reactive CDR3s. After three terminal residues were trimmed from each end, CDR3 homology was quantified as pairwise Levenshtein distance using the stringdist R package. The table comes from immuneACCESS by way of TCRdb, which keeps in-frame sequences with V and J called. Part of the clones is missing from these tables; in studies checked, under half for an unresolved V gene and the rest for unknown reasons. Clone size and the V and J calls come from that table; the DNA yielded D and trimming. This sample holds about 36,000 clones; 77% were observed only once. The biggest ten clones account for approximately 20% of the sample.

Details on this clone: The antigen it binds to is not known. The sample holds no much larger clone one base away, and base qualities are not on file.

The rearranged chain carries TRBV7-2 and TRBJ2-7, with no reliable assignment of the D segment. The source of this sequence is an adult with COVID-19. Input material: memory CD4+ T cells from PBMCs, cultured in vitro. In light of the paper, this sample's cell subset or site label describes: memory (non-naive) CD4+ T cells. Here the CDR3 is given as CASSSRGVSRSQQYF. The DNA sequence is as follows: TGTGCCAGCAGCTCCAGAGGTGTTTCTCGATCTCAGCAGTACTTC.